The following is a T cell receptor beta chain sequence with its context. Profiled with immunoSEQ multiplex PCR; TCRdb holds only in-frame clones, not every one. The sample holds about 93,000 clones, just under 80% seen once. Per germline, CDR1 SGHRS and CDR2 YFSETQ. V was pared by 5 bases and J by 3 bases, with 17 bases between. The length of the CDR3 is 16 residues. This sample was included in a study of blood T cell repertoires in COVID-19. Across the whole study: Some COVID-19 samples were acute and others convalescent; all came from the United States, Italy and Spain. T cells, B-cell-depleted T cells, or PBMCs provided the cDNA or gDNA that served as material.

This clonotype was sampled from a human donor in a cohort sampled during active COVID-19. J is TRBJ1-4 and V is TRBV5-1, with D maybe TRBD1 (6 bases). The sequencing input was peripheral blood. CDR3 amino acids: CASSLGIQGANEKLFF. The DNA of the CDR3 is TGCGCCAGCAGTCTAGGTATACAGGGCGCTAATGAAAAACTGTTTTTT.